This T cell receptor (beta chain) was profiled in a study of T cells expressing NK-cell markers. Study-level information: The eight sequenced donors comprised seven who were HCMV-seropositive and one who was seronegative. Study-wide results and limits: Of the CD8+ T cells in about 6 donors, roughly 1.0-7.5% belonged to dominant NKG2C+ clonotypes. A handful of donors showed these clonotypes also leading the CD3+CD56-NKG2C+ fraction.

TCRdb re-called the 5' RACE reads, yielding one record per CDR3 amino acid sequence without DNA. The sample totals roughly 170,000 distinct CDR3 sequences. For this clonotype: Its antigen is currently unknown.

The CDR3 contains 14 residues. Germline CDR1 MNHEY, CDR2 SMNVEV (reference sequence). Sequencing input: blood T cells: a sorted CD56 or NKG2C T cell subset, CD4+ or CD8+ T cells, or bulk PBMC T cells (not recorded which). The chain carries TRBV27 and TRBJ2-3; TCRdb proposes TRBD2, but this gene call is untestable without DNA. The receptor's source is a woman between 18 and 75 years old in good health. Here the CDR3 reads CASSLRESTDTQYF.